Sequencing of this T cell receptor beta chain was carried out in a study of blood T cell repertoires in COVID-19. Profiling relied on immunoSEQ multiplex PCR, and the TCRdb table lists in-frame clones only, not all of them. The sample lists about 190,000 clones, under 85% occurring once. Germline V gene data show CDR1 as SEHNR and CDR2 as FQNEAQ (reference sequence). The CDR3 covers 16 residues. The J segment lost 7 bases and the V segment lost 7 bases, leaving 16 bases of the junction unmatched. This clonotype was sampled from an elderly man with COVID-19, enrolled during active disease. The chain employs TRBV7-9 and TRBJ1-2, with 9 bases that match TRBD1. The sample consisted of peripheral blood. The CDR3: CASTPHSGTGTGGYTF. In DNA, the CDR3 is TGTGCCAGCACCCCTCACTCCGGGACAGGGACGGGTGGCTACACCTTC.